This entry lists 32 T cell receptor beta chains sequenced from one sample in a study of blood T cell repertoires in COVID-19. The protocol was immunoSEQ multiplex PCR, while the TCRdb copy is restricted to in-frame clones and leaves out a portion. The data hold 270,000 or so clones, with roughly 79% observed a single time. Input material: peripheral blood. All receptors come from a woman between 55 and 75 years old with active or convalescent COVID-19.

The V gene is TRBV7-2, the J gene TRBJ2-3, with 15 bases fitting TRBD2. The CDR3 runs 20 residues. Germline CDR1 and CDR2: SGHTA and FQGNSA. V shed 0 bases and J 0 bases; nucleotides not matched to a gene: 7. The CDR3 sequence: CASSLAPGLAGGASTDTQYF. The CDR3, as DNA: TGTGCCAGCAGCTTAGCCCCGGGACTAGCGGGGGGCGCTAGCACAGATACGCAGTATTTT.

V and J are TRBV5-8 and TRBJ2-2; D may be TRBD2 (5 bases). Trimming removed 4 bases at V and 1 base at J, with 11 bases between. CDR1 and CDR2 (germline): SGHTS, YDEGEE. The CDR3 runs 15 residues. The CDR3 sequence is CASSSWTGNTGELFF. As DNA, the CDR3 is TGTGCCAGCAGCAGCTGGACTGGGAACACCGGGGAGCTGTTTTTT.

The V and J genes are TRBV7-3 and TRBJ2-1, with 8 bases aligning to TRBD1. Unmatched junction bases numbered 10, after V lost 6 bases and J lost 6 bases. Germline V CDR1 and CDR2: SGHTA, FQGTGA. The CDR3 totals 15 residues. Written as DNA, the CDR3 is TGTGCCAGCAGTTCCCTAGGACAGGGAGCCAATGAGCAGTTCTTC. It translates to CASSSLGQGANEQFF.

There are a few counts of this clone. The CDR3 nucleotides read TGCGCCAGCAGCCAACGTCAGGGGGAAGGCTACACCTTC. Amino acids: CASSQRQGEGYTF. The chain uses TRBV4-3 and TRBJ1-2, with 7 positions matching TRBD1. The CDR3 runs 13 residues. V shed 2 bases, J shed 8 bases, and the junction held 5 bases outside the gene matches. Germline CDR1 is LGHNA and CDR2 is YSLEER.

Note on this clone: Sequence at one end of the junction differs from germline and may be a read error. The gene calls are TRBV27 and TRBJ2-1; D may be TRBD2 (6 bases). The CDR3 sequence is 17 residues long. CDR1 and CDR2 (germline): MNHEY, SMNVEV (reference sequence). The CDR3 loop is CASRLYSGSSSYNEQFF. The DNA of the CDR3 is TGTGCCAGCAGATTATATAGCGGTTCGAGCTCCTACAATGAGCAGTTCTTC.

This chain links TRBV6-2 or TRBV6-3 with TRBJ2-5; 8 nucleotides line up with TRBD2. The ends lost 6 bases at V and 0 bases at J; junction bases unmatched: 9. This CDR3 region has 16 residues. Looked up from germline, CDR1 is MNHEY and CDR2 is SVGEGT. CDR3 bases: TGTGCCAGCAGCGCCGGGACTAGACTGTACCAAGAGACCCAGTACTTC. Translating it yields CASSAGTRLYQETQYF.

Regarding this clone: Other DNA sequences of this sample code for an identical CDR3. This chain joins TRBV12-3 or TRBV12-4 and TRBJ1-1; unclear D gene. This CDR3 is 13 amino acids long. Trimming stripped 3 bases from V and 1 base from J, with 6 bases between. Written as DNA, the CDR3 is TGTGCCAGCAGTTTGACGGGGAACACTGAAGCTTTCTTT. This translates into CASSLTGNTEAFF.

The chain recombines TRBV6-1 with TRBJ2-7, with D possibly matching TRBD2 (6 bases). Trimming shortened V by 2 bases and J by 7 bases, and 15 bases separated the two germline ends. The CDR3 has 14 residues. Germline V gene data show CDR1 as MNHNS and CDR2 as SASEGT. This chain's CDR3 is CASSESWRAGEQYF. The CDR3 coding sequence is TGTGCCAGCAGTGAAAGTTGGAGGGCTGGGGAGCAGTACTTC.

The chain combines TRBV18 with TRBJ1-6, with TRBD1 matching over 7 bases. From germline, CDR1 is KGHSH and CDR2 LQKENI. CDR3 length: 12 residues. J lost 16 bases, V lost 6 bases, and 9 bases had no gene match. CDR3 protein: CASSPRGKGLHF. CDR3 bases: TGTGCCAGCTCCCCCAGGGGGAAGGGACTCCACTTT.

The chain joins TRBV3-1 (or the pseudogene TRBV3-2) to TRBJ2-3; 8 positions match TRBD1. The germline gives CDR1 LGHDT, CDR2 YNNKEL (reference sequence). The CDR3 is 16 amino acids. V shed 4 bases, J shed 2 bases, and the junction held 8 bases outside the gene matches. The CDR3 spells CASSLTGALPTDTQYF. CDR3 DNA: TGTGCCAGCAGCCTGACAGGGGCCCTCCCCACAGATACGCAGTATTTT.

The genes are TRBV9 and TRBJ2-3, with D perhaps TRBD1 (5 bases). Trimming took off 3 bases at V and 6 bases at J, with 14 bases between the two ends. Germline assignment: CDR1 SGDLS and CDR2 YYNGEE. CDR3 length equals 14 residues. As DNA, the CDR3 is TGTGCCAGCAGCGAGAAGGGGCCGCCCGATACGCAGTATTTT. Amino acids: CASSEKGPPDTQYF.

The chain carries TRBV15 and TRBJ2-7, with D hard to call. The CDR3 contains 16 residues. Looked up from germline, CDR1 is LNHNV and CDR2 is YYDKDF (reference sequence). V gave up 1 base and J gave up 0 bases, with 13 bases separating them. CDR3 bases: TGTGCCACCAGCAGAGGTTTCGCGGAGAGCTCCTACGAGCAGTACTTC. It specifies CATSRGFAESSYEQYF.

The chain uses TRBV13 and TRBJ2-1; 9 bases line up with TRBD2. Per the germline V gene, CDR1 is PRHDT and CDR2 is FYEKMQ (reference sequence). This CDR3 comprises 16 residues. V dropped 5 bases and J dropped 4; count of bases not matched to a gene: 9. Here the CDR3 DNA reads TGTGCCAGCAGCCAGAGGGTAGCGGGGGCTTACAATGAGCAGTTCTTC. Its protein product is CASSQRVAGAYNEQFF.

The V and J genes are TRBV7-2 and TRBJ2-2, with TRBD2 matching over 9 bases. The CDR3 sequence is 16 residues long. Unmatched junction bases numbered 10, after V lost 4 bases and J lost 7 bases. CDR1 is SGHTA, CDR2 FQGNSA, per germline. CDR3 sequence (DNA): TGTGCCAGCAGCTGGCCTAGCGGGGCTGTTAACGGGGAGCTGTTTTTT. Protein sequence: CASSWPSGAVNGELFF.

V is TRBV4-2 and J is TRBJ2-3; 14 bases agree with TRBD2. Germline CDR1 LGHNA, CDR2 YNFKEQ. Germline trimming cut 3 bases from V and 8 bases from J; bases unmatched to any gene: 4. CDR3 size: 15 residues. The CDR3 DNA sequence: TGTGCCAGCAGCCAGACTAGCGGGGGGGCAGTTACGCAGTATTTT. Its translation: CASSQTSGGAVTQYF.

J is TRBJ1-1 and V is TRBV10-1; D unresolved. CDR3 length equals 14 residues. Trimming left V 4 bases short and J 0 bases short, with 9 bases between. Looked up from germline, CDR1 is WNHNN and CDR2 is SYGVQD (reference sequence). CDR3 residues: CASSVEELNTEAFF. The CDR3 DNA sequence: TGCGCCAGCAGTGTCGAGGAACTGAACACTGAAGCTTTCTTT.

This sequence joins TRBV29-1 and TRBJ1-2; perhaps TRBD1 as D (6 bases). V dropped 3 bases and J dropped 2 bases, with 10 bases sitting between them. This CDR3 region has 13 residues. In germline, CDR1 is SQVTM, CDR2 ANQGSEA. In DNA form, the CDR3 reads TGCAGCGTTGATATGGGGGCGAACTATGGCTACACCTTC. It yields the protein CSVDMGANYGYTF.

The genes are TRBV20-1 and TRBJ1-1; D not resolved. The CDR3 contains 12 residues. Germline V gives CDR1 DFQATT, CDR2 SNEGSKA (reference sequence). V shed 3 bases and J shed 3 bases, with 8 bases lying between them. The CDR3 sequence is CSASSPDTEAFF. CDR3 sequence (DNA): TGCAGTGCTAGTTCCCCCGACACTGAAGCTTTCTTT.

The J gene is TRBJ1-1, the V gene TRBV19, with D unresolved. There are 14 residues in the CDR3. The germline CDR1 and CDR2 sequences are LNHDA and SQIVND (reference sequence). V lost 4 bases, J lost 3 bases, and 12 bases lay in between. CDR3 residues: CASSTFGYHTEAFF. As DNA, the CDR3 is TGTGCCAGTAGTACCTTCGGGTACCACACTGAAGCTTTCTTT.

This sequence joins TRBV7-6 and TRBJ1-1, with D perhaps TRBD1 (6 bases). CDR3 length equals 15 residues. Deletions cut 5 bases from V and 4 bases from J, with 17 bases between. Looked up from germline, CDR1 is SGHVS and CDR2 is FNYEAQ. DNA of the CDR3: TGTGCCAGCAGCCTGAGGGGGGGAAGGAGCACTGAAGCTTTCTTT. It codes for CASSLRGGRSTEAFF.

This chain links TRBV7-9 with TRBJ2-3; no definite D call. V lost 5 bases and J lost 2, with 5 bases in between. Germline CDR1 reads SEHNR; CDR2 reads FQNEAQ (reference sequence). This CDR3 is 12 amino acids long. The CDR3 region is CASSENTDTQYF. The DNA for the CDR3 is TGTGCCAGCAGCGAGAACACAGATACGCAGTATTTT.

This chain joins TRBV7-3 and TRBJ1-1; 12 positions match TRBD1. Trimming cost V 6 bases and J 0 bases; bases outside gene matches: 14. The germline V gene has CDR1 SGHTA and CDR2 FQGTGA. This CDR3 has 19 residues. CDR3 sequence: CASSRPGQGATPMNTEAFF. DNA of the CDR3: TGTGCCAGCAGTCGTCCGGGACAGGGGGCGACTCCCATGAACACTGAAGCTTTCTTT.

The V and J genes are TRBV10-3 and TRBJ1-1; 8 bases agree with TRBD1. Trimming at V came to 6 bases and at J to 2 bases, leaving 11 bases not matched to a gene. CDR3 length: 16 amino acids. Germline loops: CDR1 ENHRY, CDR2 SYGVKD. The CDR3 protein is CAIRGGQGLSNTEAFF. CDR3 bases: TGTGCCATCAGAGGAGGACAGGGACTGAGTAACACTGAAGCTTTCTTT.

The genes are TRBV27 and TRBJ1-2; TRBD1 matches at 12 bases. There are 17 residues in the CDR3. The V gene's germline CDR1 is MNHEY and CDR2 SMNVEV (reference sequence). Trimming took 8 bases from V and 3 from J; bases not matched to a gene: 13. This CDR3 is CASSRVWGQGAYYGYTF. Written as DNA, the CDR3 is TGTGCCAGCTCCCGGGTGTGGGGACAGGGGGCTTACTATGGCTACACCTTC.

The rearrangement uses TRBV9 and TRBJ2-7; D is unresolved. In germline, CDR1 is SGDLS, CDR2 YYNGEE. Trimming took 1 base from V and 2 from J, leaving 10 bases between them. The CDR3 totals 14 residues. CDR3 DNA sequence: TGTGCCAGCAGCGTACACTACGGAACCTACGAGCAGTACTTC. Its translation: CASSVHYGTYEQYF.

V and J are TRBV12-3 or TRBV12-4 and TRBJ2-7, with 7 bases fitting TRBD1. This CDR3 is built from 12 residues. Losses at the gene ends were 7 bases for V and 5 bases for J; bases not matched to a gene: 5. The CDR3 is CASTVDRDEQYF. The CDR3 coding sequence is TGTGCCAGCACCGTAGACAGGGACGAGCAGTACTTC.

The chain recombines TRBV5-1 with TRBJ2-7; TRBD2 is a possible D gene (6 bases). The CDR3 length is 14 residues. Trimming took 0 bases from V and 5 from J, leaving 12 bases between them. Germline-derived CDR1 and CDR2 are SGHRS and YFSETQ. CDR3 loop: CASSLGPRRDEQYF. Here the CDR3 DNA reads TGCGCCAGCAGCTTGGGACCCAGGAGGGACGAGCAGTACTTC.

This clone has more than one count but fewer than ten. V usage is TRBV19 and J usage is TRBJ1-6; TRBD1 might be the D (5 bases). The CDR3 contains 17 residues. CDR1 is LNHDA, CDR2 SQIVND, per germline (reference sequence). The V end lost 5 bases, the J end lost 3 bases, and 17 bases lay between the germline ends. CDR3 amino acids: CASSPLRQKYYNSPLHF. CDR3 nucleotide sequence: TGTGCCAGTAGTCCCTTGAGACAGAAATACTATAATTCACCCCTCCACTTT. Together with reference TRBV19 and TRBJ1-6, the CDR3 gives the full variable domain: DGGITQSPKYLFRKEGQNVTLSCEQNLNHDAMYWYRQDPGQGLRLIYYSQIVNDFQKGDIAEGYSVSREKKESFPLTVTSAQKNPTAFYLCASSPLRQKYYNSPLHFGNGTRLTVT.

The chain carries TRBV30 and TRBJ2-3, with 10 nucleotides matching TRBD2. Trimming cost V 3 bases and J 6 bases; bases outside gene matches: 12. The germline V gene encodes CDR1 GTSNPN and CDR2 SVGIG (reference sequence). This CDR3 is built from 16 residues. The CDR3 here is CAWSLGLAGAGDTQYF. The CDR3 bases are TGTGCCTGGAGCCTTGGTCTAGCGGGGGCAGGGGATACGCAGTATTTT.

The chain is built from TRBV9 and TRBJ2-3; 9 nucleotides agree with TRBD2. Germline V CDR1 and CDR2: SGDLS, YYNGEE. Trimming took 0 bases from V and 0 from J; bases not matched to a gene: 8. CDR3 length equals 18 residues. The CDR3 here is CASSVVAGALFSTDTQYF. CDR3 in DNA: TGTGCCAGCAGCGTAGTAGCGGGGGCCCTCTTTAGCACAGATACGCAGTATTTT.

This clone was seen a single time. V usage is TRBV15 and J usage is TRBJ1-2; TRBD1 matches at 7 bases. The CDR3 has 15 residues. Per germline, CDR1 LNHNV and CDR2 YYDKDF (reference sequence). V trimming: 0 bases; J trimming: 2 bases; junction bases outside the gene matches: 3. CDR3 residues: CATSRDLQGNYGYTF. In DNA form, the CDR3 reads TGTGCCACCAGCAGAGATCTACAGGGGAACTATGGCTACACCTTC.

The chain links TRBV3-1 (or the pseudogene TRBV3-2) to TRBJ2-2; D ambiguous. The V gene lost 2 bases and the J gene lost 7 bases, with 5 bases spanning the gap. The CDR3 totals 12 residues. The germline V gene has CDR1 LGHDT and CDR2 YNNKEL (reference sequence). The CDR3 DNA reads TGTGCCAGCAGCCAACTCGGCGGGGAGCTGTTTTTT. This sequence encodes CASSQLGGELFF.